This TCR beta chain was found in a study of identical twins. Study findings and constraints: Memory repertoires lacked the insertion deficit that abundant cord blood beta clonotypes showed. There was more out-of-frame TCR alpha sharing in monozygotic twins than models estimated.

CDR3 size: 11 residues. Trimming removed 5 bases from V and 12 bases from J; junction bases left unmatched: 5. Of note for this clonotype: Its target is unknown.

TCRdb recomputed calls from the 5' RACE reads with MiXCR, one row per CDR3 protein. The sample consists of some 440,000 distinct CDR3 sequences, 24% of them appearing once. This sample also belongs to another study, concerning T cells expressing NK-cell markers. As that report states: It was from sorted CD3+CD56+NKG2C+, CD3+CD56+NKG2C- and CD3+CD56-NKG2C+ T cells that TCR beta repertoires came.

The rearrangement links TRBV12-3 or TRBV12-4 to TRBJ1-1; 8 bases align to TRBD1. The sequencing sample was made of CD4+ T cells sorted from blood. This TCR came from a woman younger than 30 in good health. The CDR3 region is CASSEQGASFF. Here the CDR3 DNA reads TGTGCCAGCAGTGAGCAGGGGGCGTCTTTCTTT.